This T cell receptor beta chain is drawn from a study of regulatory T cells in long-lasting Graves disease. General study results and limits: Shared public clonotypes totalled about 2,800 in persistent patients, compared with about 970 in new patients.

The CDR3 runs to 14 residues. Trimming stripped 0 bases from V and 5 bases from J, with 9 bases between. CDR1 is SGHRS and CDR2 is YFSETQ in the germline V gene. Time point meaning: newly diagnosed GD, antithyroid drugs for less than 3 months. RNA from PBMCs was the source of the TCR library. One endocrinology department in Xi'an, China, was where patients came from. EDTA tubes were used for drawing around 8.2 milliliters of peripheral blood. Investigators prepared the TCR beta libraries by applying iRepertoire HTBI primers and Arm-PCR of CDR3 regions. TCRdb re-derived calls from the multiplex PCR reads in MiXCR, one entry per CDR3 protein. Seen here are around 450,000 distinct CDR3 sequences, about 15% observed once, and the top ten hold 7.8%. This clonotype showed up many times. Its specificity is not known. This sample also belongs to another study, concerning T cells in Graves' hyperthyroidism and ophthalmopathy. That report adds: Ophthalmopathy was identified by the model a median roughly 6.5 months ahead of onset.

The V call is TRBV5-1, the J call TRBJ2-1; D is tentatively TRBD1 or TRBD2 (5 bases each). This sample comprised peripheral blood mononuclear cells (PBMCs), obtained at new diagnosis, from a patient treated with antithyroid drugs. The sequence was obtained from a woman aged 40 to 50 with Graves disease. The CDR3 DNA reads TGCGCCAGCAGCTTGGGGGACGTTGACAATGAGCAGTTCTTC. This sequence encodes CASSLGDVDNEQFF.